This T cell receptor (beta chain) was recorded in a study of blood T cell repertoires in COVID-19. Overall study: COVID-19 samples, acute and convalescent, were from the United States, Italy and Spain.

Per the original methods: Reference gene primers were amplified, and this amplification served to estimate nucleated cell counts. Repertoires were generated with immunoSEQ multiplex PCR, while TCRdb's copy carries only in-frame clones and drops some. V, J and clone size were drawn from that table, and D and trimming were deduced from the DNA. The sample comprises around 58,000 clones, approximately 87% of which are singletons, and approximately 5% rests with the top ten. The sequenced sample consisted of peripheral blood. The TCR sequence derives from a human donor in a cohort sampled during active COVID-19.

The CDR3: CASSYSGHRHPAFF. The CDR3 DNA sequence: TGTGCCAGCAGTTACAGTGGCCACCGCCACCCAGCTTTCTTT. The J gene is TRBJ1-1, the V gene TRBV6-5; no definite D call. CDR1 is MNHEY and CDR2 is SVGAGI in the germline V gene. With 2 bases removed from V and 10 bases from J, the gap between germline ends came to 17 bases. This CDR3 has 14 amino acids.